The 8 T cell receptor beta chains in this list originate from one sample, sequenced in a study of CD8 T cells in Susac syndrome. RNA totalling roughly 0.45 to 1 ug underwent reverse transcription with random hexamers. TCRdb reprocessed the immunoSEQ multiplex PCR reads via MiXCR and lists one record per CDR3 protein. This table has some 150,000 distinct CDR3 sequences, roughly 95% appearing once. Material for sequencing was CD4+ T cells from PBMCs. These receptors all come from a human donor with Susac syndrome.

The rearrangement uses TRBV20-1 and TRBJ2-5; 10 bases are a match to TRBD2. The CDR3 has 14 amino acids. The germline gives CDR1 DFQATT, CDR2 SNEGSKA (reference sequence). The V and J ends lost 6 bases and 2 bases, in that order; junction bases with no gene match: 6. The CDR3 is CSAPGTSEQETQYF. The DNA for the CDR3 is TGCAGTGCCCCCGGGACTAGCGAGCAAGAGACCCAGTACTTC.

The genes are TRBV5-1 and TRBJ2-3; 9 nucleotides agree with TRBD1. CDR3 length equals 14 residues. CDR1 and CDR2 (germline): SGHRS, YFSETQ. Unmatched junction bases numbered 2, after V lost 1 base and J lost 5 bases. The CDR3 DNA sequence: TGCGCCAGCAGCTTGAACAGGGGGCTAGATACGCAGTATTTT. Encoded protein: CASSLNRGLDTQYF.

The V and J genes are TRBV29-1 and TRBJ2-2; 9 bases line up with TRBD1. The CDR3 runs 15 residues. With V trimmed by 1 base and J by 10 bases, 10 bases remained unmatched. Germline V gene sequence: CDR1 SQVTM, CDR2 ANQGSEA. The CDR3 loop is CSVEGRTGAGVELFF. DNA of the CDR3: TGCAGCGTTGAAGGCCGGACAGGGGCGGGGGTGGAGCTGTTTTTT.

This sequence joins TRBV4-1 and TRBJ1-1, with TRBD1 matching 7 bases. Germline V gene data show CDR1 as MGHRA and CDR2 as YSYEKL. V shed 1 base, J shed 1 base, and the junction held 9 bases outside the gene matches. This CDR3 region has 17 residues. CDR3 amino acids: CASSQVMDRWGNTEAFF. The CDR3 nucleotides are TGCGCCAGCAGCCAAGTGATGGACAGGTGGGGGAACACTGAAGCTTTCTTT.

V gene TRBV12-3 or TRBV12-4 combines with J gene TRBJ2-3, with TRBD2 as a possible D gene (5 bases). Trimming took 3 bases from V and 0 from J, leaving 13 bases between them. This CDR3 has 16 residues. The DNA for the CDR3 is TGTGCCAGCAGTTTGAAGCGGCGTACTAGCACAGATACGCAGTATTTT. It yields the protein CASSLKRRTSTDTQYF.

The rearrangement joins TRBV11-2 to TRBJ2-5; D is tentatively TRBD1 or TRBD2 (5 bases each). Germline values: CDR1 SGHAT, CDR2 FQNNGV. V was shortened by 1 base and J by 1 base, with 10 bases between the two germline ends. The CDR3 runs 15 residues. CDR3 in amino acids: CASSLGQGVQETQYF. In DNA, the CDR3 is TGTGCCAGCAGCTTAGGGCAGGGAGTCCAAGAGACCCAGTACTTC. The variable domain in full, with the rest retrieved from reference TRBV11-2 and TRBJ2-5, is EAGVAQSPRYKIIEKRQSVAFWCNPISGHATLYWYQQILGQGPKLLIQFQNNGVVDDSQLPKDRFSAERLKGVDSTLKIQPAKLEDSAVYLCASSLGQGVQETQYFGPGTRLLVL.

The chain is built from TRBV29-1 and TRBJ2-2; the D is unclear. Trimming cost V 4 bases and J 6 bases, with 9 bases left between them. Looked up from germline, CDR1 is SQVTM and CDR2 is ANQGSEA. CDR3 size: 12 residues. The CDR3 region is CSVGPASGELFF. Here the CDR3 DNA reads TGCAGCGTTGGACCCGCGTCCGGGGAGCTGTTTTTT.

This sequence joins TRBV7-2 and TRBJ2-4; no definite D call. Germline CDR1 is SGHTA and CDR2 is FQGNSA. The V end was cut by 5 bases, the J end by 9 bases, with 17 bases between. The CDR3 spans 14 residues. CDR3 bases: TGTGCCAGCAGCCAGCCCCCCTCTGTAGGCATTCAGTACTTC. This sequence encodes CASSQPPSVGIQYF.